Listed here are 29 T cell receptor beta chains from one sample, sequenced in a study of blood T cells in healthy people across ages. Combining a sample-barcoded 5' primer with a J-beta primer mix, a second PCR ran for roughly 7 to 12 cycles. TCRdb independently ran MiXCR on the 5' RACE reads; one entry per CDR3 protein. The table shows over 700,000 distinct CDR3 sequences, with 20% to 30% occurring only once. This sample was also put to use in a study of T cells of mothers and their children.

Sample: blood. All receptors come from a boy between 10 and 17 years old in good health.

The table lists this clonotype with a few counts. This rearrangement joins TRBV7-9 to TRBJ2-7, with a possible D match to TRBD1 (5 bases). CDR3 size: 17 residues. Germline V gives CDR1 SEHNR, CDR2 FQNEAQ (reference sequence). The V end lost 4 bases, the J end lost 1 base, and 20 bases lay between the germline ends. CDR3 sequence reads: CASSSPDQGSGSYEQYF. The CDR3 DNA follows: TGTGCCAGCAGCTCTCCAGACCAGGGATCAGGTTCCTACGAGCAGTACTTC.

V is TRBV7-2 and J is TRBJ2-5, with 8 positions matching TRBD1. Germline loops: CDR1 SGHTA, CDR2 FQGNSA. Trimming cost V 5 bases and J 5 bases; bases outside gene matches: 13. The CDR3 extends over 16 amino acids. The CDR3 DNA follows: TGTGCCAGCAGCCTCAATCAAGGGACAGGCCGGGAGACCCAGTACTTC. This translates into CASSLNQGTGRETQYF.

The V gene is TRBV24-1, the J gene TRBJ2-3, with a weak D call TRBD1 (5 bases). This CDR3 region has 14 residues. The germline V gene has CDR1 KGHDR and CDR2 SFDVKD. The V end was cut by 4 bases, the J end by 3 bases, with 10 bases between. Here the CDR3 reads CATSDYRQTDTQYF. The CDR3 DNA reads TGTGCCACCAGTGACTACCGACAGACAGATACGCAGTATTTT.

In this sample, this clonotype turned up a few times. The chain combines TRBV11-3 with TRBJ1-1, with D unresolved. The CDR3 extends over 14 amino acids. Trimming took 3 bases from V and 0 from J, leaving 8 bases between them. Germline V gene sequence: CDR1 SGHNT, CDR2 YENEEA. CDR3: CASSFRQMNTEAFF. CDR3 coding DNA: TGTGCCAGCAGCTTTAGGCAGATGAACACTGAAGCTTTCTTT.

The V call is TRBV10-3, the J call TRBJ2-7; D is possibly TRBD1 or TRBD2 (5 bases each). Germline loops: CDR1 ENHRY, CDR2 SYGVKD. The length of the CDR3 is 14 residues. V shed 3 bases and J shed 9 bases, with 18 bases lying between them. The CDR3 loop reads CAISDTLLRDGQYF. The CDR3 region has the DNA TGTGCCATCAGTGATACCCTGCTTCGGGACGGGCAGTACTTC.

This clonotype showed up many times. An end of the junction does not agree with germline; a read error may underlie this. The chain links TRBV11-3 to TRBJ1-1; D is unclear. Germline V gene lookup returns CDR1 SGHNT and CDR2 YENEEA. The CDR3 sequence is 11 residues long. CDR3 sequence (DNA): TGCGCCAGCAGTTTGGGAATAGAAGCTTTCTTT. This translates into CASSLGIEAFF. Filled out from reference TRBV11-3 and TRBJ1-1, the complete variable domain reads EAGVVQSPRYKIIEKKQPVAFWCNPISGHNTLYWYLQNLGQGPELLIRYENEEAVDDSQLPKDRFSAERLKGVDSTLKIQPAELGDSAVYLCASSLGIEAFFGQGTRLTVV.

This clonotype came up a few times. The chain combines TRBV5-1 with TRBJ2-7; D ambiguous. The germline V gene has CDR1 SGHRS and CDR2 YFSETQ. There are 16 residues in the CDR3. V was pared by 0 bases and J by 2 bases, with 15 bases between. The CDR3 here is CASSLGYLRATYEQYF. The CDR3 DNA sequence: TGCGCCAGCAGCTTGGGATACTTAAGGGCCACCTACGAGCAGTACTTC. The full variable domain, in which reference TRBV5-1 and TRBJ2-7 provide the parts outside the CDR3, is KAGVTQTPRYLIKTRGQQVTLSCSPISGHRSVSWYQQTPGQGLQFLFEYFSETQRNKGNFPGRFSGRQFSNSRSEMNVSTLELGDSALYLCASSLGYLRATYEQYFGPGTRLTVT.

The chain joins TRBV11-2 to TRBJ2-1, with D hard to call. V was pared by 0 bases and J by 11 bases, with 8 bases between. The CDR3 is 12 amino acids. Germline values: CDR1 SGHAT, CDR2 FQNNGV. CDR3 nucleotide sequence: TGTGCCAGCAGCTTAGACGTCTCGAAGCAGTTCTTC. It translates to CASSLDVSKQFF.

This clonotype was observed once. The chain combines TRBV20-1 with TRBJ2-1, with 8 bases matching TRBD1. From germline, CDR1 is DFQATT and CDR2 SNEGSKA (reference sequence). This CDR3 has 14 residues. The ends lost 1 base at V and 7 bases at J; junction bases unmatched: 6. This CDR3 is CSARAQGARNEQFF. The CDR3 nucleotides read TGCAGTGCTAGAGCCCAGGGGGCGCGGAATGAGCAGTTCTTC.

This clonotype has a handful of counts. V is TRBV25-1 and J is TRBJ2-2; 8 bases are shared with TRBD1. This CDR3 region has 16 residues. Germline-derived CDR1 and CDR2 are MGHDK and SYGVNS. Germline trimming cut 5 bases from V and 1 base from J; bases unmatched to any gene: 6. The CDR3 spells CASSNRGTGNTGELFF. The CDR3 DNA sequence: TGTGCCAGCAGTAACCGAGGGACAGGGAACACCGGGGAGCTGTTTTTT.

V usage is TRBV9 and J usage is TRBJ2-1; 9 nucleotides line up with TRBD1. The V and J ends lost 3 bases and 2 bases, in that order; junction bases with no gene match: 15. The germline CDR1 and CDR2 sequences are SGDLS and YYNGEE. CDR3 length: 19 amino acids. CDR3 sequence: CASSARDRALLAPYNEQFF. The CDR3 DNA follows: TGTGCCAGCAGCGCACGGGACAGGGCATTACTAGCCCCCTACAATGAGCAGTTCTTC.

The CDR3 sequence: CASSSDFRLNNEQFF. CDR3 coding DNA: TGTGCCAGCAGCTCGGACTTCCGACTAAACAATGAGCAGTTCTTC. The gene calls are TRBV14 and TRBJ2-5, with D maybe TRBD2 (5 bases). The last part of the DNA fits TRBJ2-1 better; the J call may be wrong. Germline loops: CDR1 SGHDN, CDR2 FVKESK. This CDR3 contains 15 residues.

V is TRBV9 and J is TRBJ2-4, with D perhaps given as TRBD1 or TRBD2 (5 bases each). Germline-derived CDR1 and CDR2 are SGDLS and YYNGEE. Between the trimmed V and J ends, which lost 5 bases and 0 bases, there was a span of 12 bases. The CDR3 extends over 15 amino acids. CDR3 nucleotide sequence: TGTGCCAGCAGTTCCTCCGGGACAGCCAAAAACATTCAGTACTTC. Encoded protein: CASSSSGTAKNIQYF.

This clonotype has just a few counts. A junction end diverges from the germline sequence, so it may reflect a read error. The chain uses TRBV11-2 and TRBJ2-5; unclear D gene. This CDR3 spans 12 amino acids. The germline gives CDR1 SGHAT, CDR2 FQNNGV. In nucleotides, the CDR3 is TGTGCCTGCAGCAAAAACGCGGAGACCCAGTACTTC. It encodes CACSKNAETQYF. The full variable domain, its missing parts supplied by reference TRBV11-2 and TRBJ2-5, is EAGVAQSPRYKIIEKRQSVAFWCNPISGHATLYWYQQILGQGPKLLIQFQNNGVVDDSQLPKDRFSAERLKGVDSTLKIQPAKLEDSAVYLCACSKNAETQYFGPGTRLLVL.

The chain couples TRBV29-1 to TRBJ2-5; no firm D call. Trimming removed 7 bases from V and 3 bases from J, with 6 bases in between. The CDR3 covers 10 residues. CDR1 and CDR2 from the germline V gene are SQVTM and ANQGSEA. DNA for the CDR3: TGCAGCGGACTCAAAGAGACCCAGTACTTC. Its protein is CSGLKETQYF. Supplemented by reference TRBV29-1 and TRBJ2-5, the full variable domain reads SAVISQKPSRDICQRGTSLTIQCQVDSQVTMMFWYRQQPGQSLTLIATANQGSEATYESGFVIDKFPISRPNLTFSTLTVSNMSPEDSSIYLCSGLKETQYFGPGTRLLVL.

The genes are TRBV3-1 and TRBJ2-1; 10 nucleotides match TRBD1. After removal of 4 bases from V and 3 bases from J, the junction contained 6 bases not matched to a gene. Per germline, CDR1 LGHDT and CDR2 YNNKEL (reference sequence). The CDR3 extends over 16 amino acids. The CDR3 nucleotides read TGTGCCAGCAGCCCAATCGGGACAGGGGTCTACAATGAGCAGTTCTTC. This translates into CASSPIGTGVYNEQFF.

This sequence joins TRBV20-1 and TRBJ1-6; 8 nucleotides align to TRBD1. The germline gives CDR1 DFQATT, CDR2 SNEGSKA (reference sequence). V gave up 0 bases and J gave up 6 bases; unmatched junction bases: 7. The CDR3 extends over 16 amino acids. The CDR3 nucleotides are TGCAGTGCTAGAGATTCGCGGACAGGGCGTAATTCACCCCTCCACTTT. Protein: CSARDSRTGRNSPLHF.

This clonotype was observed a handful of times. The V call is TRBV7-2, the J call TRBJ1-2; 7 nucleotides match TRBD1. Trimming took 5 bases from V and 6 from J; bases not matched to a gene: 12. This CDR3 is built from 15 residues. Germline-derived CDR1 and CDR2 are SGHTA and FQGNSA. CDR3 nucleotides: TGTGCCAGCAGCCTGAATTCCCGGGACAGTCATGGCTACACCTTC. Amino acids: CASSLNSRDSHGYTF.

The chain is built from TRBV19 and TRBJ2-7; no reliable D call. V lost 5 bases, J lost 3 bases, and 14 bases lay in between. Germline loops: CDR1 LNHDA, CDR2 SQIVND (reference sequence). The CDR3 is 14 amino acids. CDR3 nucleotides: TGTGCCAGTAGTCCCCGGGCCTCGGACTACGAGCAGTACTTC. Translating gives CASSPRASDYEQYF.

The table lists this clonotype with a few counts. The rearrangement joins TRBV7-2 to TRBJ2-3; D is unresolved. CDR3 length: 12 residues. V was cut by 5 bases and J by 5 bases, with 8 bases left in between. Germline V CDR1 and CDR2: SGHTA, FQGNSA. The CDR3, as DNA: TGTGCCAGCAGCCCCGGTAGAGATACGCAGTATTTT. This translates into CASSPGRDTQYF.

The rearrangement uses TRBV9 and TRBJ2-7, with unresolved D. CDR3 length: 12 amino acids. CDR1 SGDLS and CDR2 YYNGEE come from the germline V gene. The germline V and J ends were trimmed by 3 bases and 3 bases, with 7 bases remaining between them. The CDR3 DNA reads as TGTGCCAGCAGCGGGCCGGACTACGAGCAGTACTTC. Translated, it gives CASSGPDYEQYF. The whole variable domain, filled in from reference TRBV9 and TRBJ2-7, reads DSGVTQTPKHLITATGQRVTLRCSPRSGDLSVYWYQQSLDQGLQFLIQYYNGEERAKGNILERFSAQQFPDLHSELNLSSLELGDSALYFCASSGPDYEQYFGPGTRLTVT.

Concerning this clonotype: This CDR3 fails to terminate in the conserved phenylalanine or tryptophan, so it likely reflects a read error. The rearrangement links TRBV7-9 to TRBJ1-2; unclear D gene. CDR1 SEHNR and CDR2 FQNEAQ come from the germline V gene (reference sequence). This CDR3 spans 11 amino acids. Deletions cut 8 bases from V and 8 bases from J, with 12 bases between. CDR3 nucleotides: TGTGCCAGCCGGGGAACCGGCGGCTACACCCTC. Translated: CASRGTGGYTL.

This chain joins TRBV15 and TRBJ2-7; D is uncertain. V lost 0 bases and J lost 3, with 6 bases in between. The CDR3 extends over 13 amino acids. CDR1 and CDR2 (germline): LNHNV, YYDKDF (reference sequence). The CDR3 is CATSRDPRYEQYF. DNA of the CDR3: TGTGCCACCAGCAGAGACCCTCGCTACGAGCAGTACTTC.

The genes are TRBV7-9 and TRBJ1-3, with 9 bases lining up with TRBD1. The CDR3 is 14 residues long. Germline assignment: CDR1 SEHNR and CDR2 FQNEAQ (reference sequence). V gave up 4 bases and J gave up 8 bases; unmatched junction bases: 6. The CDR3 nucleotides read TGTGCCAGCAGCTCCTCGGGACAGGGACACACCATATATTTT. It encodes CASSSSGQGHTIYF.

V is TRBV7-6 and J is TRBJ2-1, with D possibly TRBD2 on 5 matching bases. CDR1 is SGHVS, CDR2 FNYEAQ, per germline. Between the trimmed V and J ends, which lost 5 bases and 7 bases, there was a span of 18 bases. The CDR3 loop spans 15 amino acids. The CDR3 nucleotides read TGTGCCAGCAGCCGCCCGTATAGCGCGAGAAATGAGCAGTTCTTC. Protein sequence: CASSRPYSARNEQFF. Full variable domain (missing parts from reference TRBV7-6 and TRBJ2-1): GAGVSQSPRYKVTKRGQDVALRCDPISGHVSLYWYRQALGQGPEFLTYFNYEAQQDKSGLPNDRFSAERPEGSISTLTIQRTEQRDSAMYRCASSRPYSARNEQFFGPGTRLTVL.

The chain couples TRBV9 to TRBJ2-5, with TRBD1 matching over 9 bases. Germline V lookup: CDR1 SGDLS, CDR2 YYNGEE. V shed 2 bases, J shed 3 bases, and the junction held 8 bases outside the gene matches. CDR3 length: 16 residues. The CDR3 region has the DNA TGTGCCAGCAGCGTGTCGACGGGACAGGGAGAAGAGACCCAGTACTTC. Amino acid sequence: CASSVSTGQGEETQYF.

This clonotype was seen a few times. CDR3 protein: CASSAPGTGPSGEQYF. CDR3 DNA sequence: TGTGCCAGCAGCGCGCCCGGGACAGGGCCTTCGGGAGAGCAGTACTTC. The chain is built from TRBV11-3 and TRBJ2-7, with 9 bases identical to TRBD1. V lost 5 bases and J lost 7; bases outside the gene matches: 15. The germline V gene encodes CDR1 SGHNT and CDR2 YENEEA. The CDR3 has 16 amino acids.

The chain joins TRBV20-1 to TRBJ2-5, with 9 nucleotides matching TRBD2. The J call is in doubt because the DNA end fits TRBJ2-7 better. Germline CDR1 DFQATT, CDR2 SNEGSKA (reference sequence). The CDR3 is 14 residues long. CDR3 loop: CSALSGRYSYEQYF. In DNA, the CDR3 is TGCAGTGCCCTCAGCGGGAGGTACTCCTACGAGCAGTACTTC.

A few counts support this clonotype. The rearrangement uses TRBV2 and TRBJ2-7; tentative D call: TRBD1 (6 bases). V lost 6 bases to trimming and J lost 5 bases, with 20 bases between them. The V gene's germline CDR1 is SNHLY and CDR2 FYNNEI. The CDR3 extends over 15 amino acids. This CDR3 is CASSESGRGGNEQYF. The CDR3 DNA is TGTGCCAGCAGCGAATCCGGCAGGGGTGGCAACGAGCAGTACTTC.